This T cell receptor (beta chain) was retrieved from a study of T cells in Graves' hyperthyroidism and ophthalmopathy. Authors of the study amplified TCR beta CDR3 regions from RNA transcripts. During a first-round RT-PCR of the TCR CDR3, the HTBI primer set was used. TCRdb re-called the multiplex PCR reads with MiXCR, one entry per CDR3 protein. The sample lists around 350,000 distinct CDR3 sequences; about 20% were seen once. Exclusions: uncontrolled infection, other autoimmune disease, pregnancy, lactation. Broader study findings: With a median lead of around 5.9 months before onset, the model predicted ophthalmopathy. Peripheral blood also featured most of the thyroid clonotypes expanded above 0.001.

The CDR3 is 15 residues long. Losses at the gene ends were 1 base for V and 1 base for J; bases not matched to a gene: 3. In germline, CDR1 is MNHNS, CDR2 SASEGT. In this sample, this clonotype turned up many times. The antigen remains undetermined. The sample taken for sequencing was blood. The chain employs TRBV6-1 and TRBJ1-1, with TRBD1 matching over 7 bases. The clonotype was recovered from a woman under 30 with Graves' hyperthyroidism. CDR3 sequence: CASSEGQGGNTEAFF. The CDR3 DNA reads as TGTGCCAGCAGTGAAGGACAGGGCGGGAACACTGAAGCTTTCTTT.